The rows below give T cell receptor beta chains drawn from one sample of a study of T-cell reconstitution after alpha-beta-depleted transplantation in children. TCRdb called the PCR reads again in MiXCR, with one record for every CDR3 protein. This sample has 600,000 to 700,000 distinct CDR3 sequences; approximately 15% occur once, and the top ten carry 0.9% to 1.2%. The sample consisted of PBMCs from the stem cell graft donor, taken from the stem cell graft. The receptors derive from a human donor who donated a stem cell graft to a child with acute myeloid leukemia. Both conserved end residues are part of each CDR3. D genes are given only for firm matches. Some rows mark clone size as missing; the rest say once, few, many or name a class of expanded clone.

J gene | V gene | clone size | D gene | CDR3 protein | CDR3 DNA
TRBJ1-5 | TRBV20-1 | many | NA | CSAIGPRDQPQHF | TGCAGTGCCATCGGACCGCGGGATCAGCCCCAGCATTTT
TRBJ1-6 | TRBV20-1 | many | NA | CSAIGDSYNSPLHF | TGCAGTGCTATCGGGGATTCCTATAATTCACCCCTCCACTTT
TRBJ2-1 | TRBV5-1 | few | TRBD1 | CASMPFRDRGNEQFF | TGCGCCAGTATGCCATTCCGGGACAGGGGCAATGAGCAGTTCTTC
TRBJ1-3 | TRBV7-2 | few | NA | CASSLEGSLSGNTIYF | TGTGCCAGCAGCTTAGAAGGGTCCCTCTCTGGAAACACCATATATTTT
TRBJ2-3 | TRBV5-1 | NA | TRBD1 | CASSYSGTGVEDTQYF | TGCGCCAGCAGCTACTCCGGGACAGGGGTTGAAGATACGCAGTATTTT
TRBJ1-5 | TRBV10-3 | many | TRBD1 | CAISDPGQGDNQPQHF | TGTGCCATCAGTGATCCGGGACAGGGAGACAATCAGCCCCAGCATTTT
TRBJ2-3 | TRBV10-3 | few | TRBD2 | CATGLAGETDTQYF | TGTGCCACGGGACTAGCGGGGGAGACAGATACGCAGTATTTT
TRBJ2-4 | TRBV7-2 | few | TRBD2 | CASSLERGAKNIQYF | TGTGCCAGCAGCTTAGAGCGGGGAGCCAAAAACATTCAGTACTTC
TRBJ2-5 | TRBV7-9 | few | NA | CASPSSQAESQETQYF | TGTGCCAGCCCCTCAAGCCAGGCAGAATCACAAGAGACCCAGTACTTC
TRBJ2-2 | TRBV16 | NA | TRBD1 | CASSQFSGTDTGELFF | TGTGCCAGCAGCCAATTCTCCGGGACAGACACCGGGGAGCTGTTTTTT
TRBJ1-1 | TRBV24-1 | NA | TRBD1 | CATSEGSWTGSRAFF | TGTGCCACCAGTGAGGGGTCCTGGACAGGTAGTAGAGCTTTCTTT
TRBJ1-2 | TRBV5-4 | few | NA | CASSQRGYPYGYTF | TGTGCCAGCAGCCAGAGGGGGTATCCATATGGCTACACCTTC
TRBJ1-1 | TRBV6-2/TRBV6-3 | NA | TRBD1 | CASSPRPGTVNTEAFF | TGTGCCAGCAGTCCGCGACCCGGGACAGTTAACACTGAAGCTTTCTTT
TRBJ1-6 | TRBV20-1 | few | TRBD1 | CSASGTGNNSPLHF | TGCAGTGCTAGCGGGACAGGGAATAATTCACCCCTCCACTTT
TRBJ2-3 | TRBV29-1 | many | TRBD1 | CSVSGTGIADTQYF | TGCAGCGTCAGCGGGACAGGGATTGCAGATACGCAGTATTTT
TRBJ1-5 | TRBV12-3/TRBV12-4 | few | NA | CASSVAGRGPYQPQHF | TGTGCCAGCAGCGTCGCGGGGAGGGGACCCTATCAGCCCCAGCATTTT
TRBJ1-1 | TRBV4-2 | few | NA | CASSRETGRRVIGNTEAFF | TGTGCCAGCAGCCGAGAAACGGGGAGGCGAGTCATTGGTAACACTGAAGCTTTCTTT
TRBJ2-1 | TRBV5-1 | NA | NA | CASSSPRPLLSSYNEQFF | TGCGCCAGCAGCTCCCCTCGCCCCCTCCTGAGCTCCTACAATGAGCAGTTCTTC
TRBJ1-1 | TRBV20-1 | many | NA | CSARVIISGNTEAFF | TGCAGTGCTAGAGTTATTATCAGCGGGAACACTGAAGCTTTCTTT
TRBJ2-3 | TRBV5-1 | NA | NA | CASSLSSRLGDTQYF | TGCGCCAGCAGCTTGTCGAGTAGGCTCGGAGATACGCAGTATTTT
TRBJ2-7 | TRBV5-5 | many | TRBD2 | CASSLDAGAYEQYF | TGTGCCAGCAGCTTGGACGCGGGGGCCTACGAGCAGTACTTC
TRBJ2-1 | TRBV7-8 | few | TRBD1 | CASSRGDRVYSEQFF | TGTGCCAGCAGCCGAGGGGACAGGGTGTATAGTGAGCAGTTCTTC
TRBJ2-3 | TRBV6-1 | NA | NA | CASTRGSTADTQYF | TGTGCCAGCACGCGGGGAAGCACGGCAGATACGCAGTATTTT
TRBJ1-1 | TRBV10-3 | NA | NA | CAISESWVGSEAFF | TGTGCCATCAGTGAGTCATGGGTCGGTTCTGAAGCTTTCTTT
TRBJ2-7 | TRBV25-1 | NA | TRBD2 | CASSAYLAGSYEQYF | TGTGCCAGCAGTGCTTATCTAGCGGGGTCTTACGAGCAGTACTTC
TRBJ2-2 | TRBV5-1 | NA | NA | CASSTSGELFF | TGCGCCAGCAGCACATCCGGGGAGCTGTTTTTT
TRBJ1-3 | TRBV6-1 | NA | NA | CASSPAWSLAGNTIYF | TGTGCCAGCAGCCCAGCCTGGAGTCTTGCTGGAAACACCATATATTTT
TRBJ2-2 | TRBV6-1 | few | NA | CASSKPGPYTGELFF | TGTGCCAGCAGTAAACCAGGGCCCTACACCGGGGAGCTGTTTTTT
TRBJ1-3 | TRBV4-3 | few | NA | CASSRDGGGNTIYF | TGCGCCAGCAGCCGTGACGGGGGTGGAAACACCATATATTTT
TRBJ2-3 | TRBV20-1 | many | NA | CSARDPLGGTDTQYF | TGCAGTGCTAGAGATCCCCTCGGGGGCACAGATACGCAGTATTTT
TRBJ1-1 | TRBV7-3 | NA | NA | CASSPDGVTTEAFF | TGTGCCAGCAGCCCCGACGGGGTGACCACTGAAGCTTTCTTT
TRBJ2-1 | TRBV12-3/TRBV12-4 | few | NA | CASSFNLNNEQFF | TGTGCCAGCAGTTTCAACCTTAACAATGAGCAGTTCTTC
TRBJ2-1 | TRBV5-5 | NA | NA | CASSPVMALNEQFF | TGTGCCAGCAGTCCCGTAATGGCACTCAATGAGCAGTTCTTC
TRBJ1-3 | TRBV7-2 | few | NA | CASSLGGESNTIYF | TGTGCCAGCAGCTTAGGAGGGGAGAGCAACACCATATATTTT
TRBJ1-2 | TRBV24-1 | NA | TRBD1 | CATSGPTGKYGYTF | TGTGCCACCAGTGGACCGACAGGGAAGTATGGCTACACCTTC
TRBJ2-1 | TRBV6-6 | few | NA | CASSYLDNNEQFF | TGTGCCAGCAGTTACCTTGATAACAATGAGCAGTTCTTC
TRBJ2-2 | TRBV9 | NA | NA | CASSVDSGDTGELFF | TGTGCCAGCAGCGTAGATAGTGGGGACACCGGGGAGCTGTTTTTT
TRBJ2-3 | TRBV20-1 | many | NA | CSARLRVSTDTQYF | TGCAGTGCTAGACTCCGGGTTAGCACAGATACGCAGTATTTT
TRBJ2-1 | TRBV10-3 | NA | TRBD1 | CAISGQGRYNEQFF | TGTGCCATCAGCGGACAGGGGCGCTACAATGAGCAGTTCTTC
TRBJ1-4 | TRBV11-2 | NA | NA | CASSLGAVGEKLFF | TGTGCCAGCAGCTTAGGGGCGGTTGGTGAAAAACTGTTTTTT
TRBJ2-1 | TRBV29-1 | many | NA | CSVDSGSYNEQFF | TGCAGCGTTGATTCGGGCAGTTACAATGAGCAGTTCTTC
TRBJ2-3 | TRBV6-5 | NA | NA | CASSYSQLGTQYF | TGTGCCAGCAGTTACTCCCAACTGGGTACGCAGTATTTT
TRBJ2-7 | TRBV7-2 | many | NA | CASSLTTSYEQYF | TGTGCCAGCAGCTTAACGACAAGCTACGAGCAGTACTTC
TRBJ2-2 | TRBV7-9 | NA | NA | CAGLLTGNTGELFF | TGTGCCGGATTATTGACAGGGAACACCGGGGAGCTGTTTTTT
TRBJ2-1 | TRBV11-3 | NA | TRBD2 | CASSLDWRDYSYNEQFF | TGTGCCAGCAGCTTAGATTGGAGGGACTACTCCTACAATGAGCAGTTCTTC
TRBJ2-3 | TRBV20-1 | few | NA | CSAIPALGADTQYF | TGCAGTGCTATCCCTGCGTTGGGAGCAGATACGCAGTATTTT
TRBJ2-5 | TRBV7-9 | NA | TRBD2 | CATQGLAGGLTQYF | TGTGCCACCCAGGGACTAGCGGGGGGGCTGACCCAGTACTTC
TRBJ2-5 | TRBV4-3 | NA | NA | CASSQEVMATQYF | TGCGCCAGCAGCCAAGAGGTCATGGCAACCCAGTACTTC
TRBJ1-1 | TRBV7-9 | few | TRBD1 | CASSSGQGPLQDTEAFF | TGTGCCAGCAGCTCCGGACAGGGCCCCTTACAGGACACTGAAGCTTTCTTT